The 22 T cell receptor beta chains presented below share a single source sample, sequenced in a study of cytomegalovirus exposure and HLA in healthy donors. It was with 60 Vbeta and 13 Jbeta primers that the PCR ran. Sequencing was performed with immunoSEQ multiplex PCR; in TCRdb, only in-frame clones are kept and a portion is missing. This table has 100,000 to 150,000 clones, around three fifths appearing once. Sequenced input: PBMCs. The receptors originated from a woman aged 40 to 50 in good health and CMV-seronegative.

The chain has TRBV19 and TRBJ1-6; D remains unclear. The germline V gene has CDR1 LNHDA and CDR2 SQIVND (reference sequence). The CDR3 consists of 13 residues. With 10 bases removed from V and 6 bases from J, the gap between germline ends came to 13 bases. In DNA, the CDR3 is TGTGCCACCAGACCCGGGATTAATTCACCCCTCCACTTT. Translating gives CATRPGINSPLHF. The full variable domain, with the rest looked up from reference TRBV19 and TRBJ1-6, is DGGITQSPKYLFRKEGQNVTLSCEQNLNHDAMYWYRQDPGQGLRLIYYSQIVNDFQKGDIAEGYSVSREKKESFPLTVTSAQKNPTAFYLCATRPGINSPLHFGNGTRLTVT.

This chain connects TRBV2 to TRBJ2-2, with D possibly being TRBD2 (6 bases). Germline V CDR1 and CDR2: SNHLY, FYNNEI. CDR3 length equals 13 residues. The ends were cut back, 8 bases at V and 5 bases at J, with 12 bases in the middle. CDR3 DNA: TGTGCCAGCTCGGGACTGCGGACCGGGGAGCTGTTTTTT. Amino acids: CASSGLRTGELFF.

This rearrangement joins TRBV15 to TRBJ1-2; no reliable D call. This CDR3 has 12 residues. V dropped 1 base and J dropped 7 bases, with 7 bases sitting between them. Germline V CDR1 and CDR2: LNHNV, YYDKDF (reference sequence). Written as DNA, the CDR3 is TGTGCCACCAGCAGAGCGTCGGGTGGCTACACCTTC. Translating it yields CATSRASGGYTF.

This clone turned up a few times. The rearrangement links TRBV2 to TRBJ1-2; no clear D. V lost 1 base, J lost 5 bases, and 11 bases lay in between. The length of the CDR3 is 14 residues. Germline V gene data show CDR1 as SNHLY and CDR2 as FYNNEI. The CDR3 sequence: CASSEGALTYGYTF. As DNA, the CDR3 is TGTGCCAGCAGTGAAGGTGCCCTCACTTATGGCTACACCTTC.

The chain recombines TRBV29-1 with TRBJ2-3; 15 nucleotides match TRBD2. Germline CDR1 SQVTM, CDR2 ANQGSEA. This CDR3 has 16 amino acids. J was trimmed by 2 bases and V by 4 bases; bases with no gene match: 4. CDR3 DNA sequence: TGCAGCGTTGGGACTAGCGGGGGGGCTTCCACAGATACGCAGTATTTT. This codes for CSVGTSGGASTDTQYF.

V gene TRBV25-1 combines with J gene TRBJ1-4; no firm D call. Germline-derived CDR1 and CDR2 are MGHDK and SYGVNS. The CDR3 loop spans 12 amino acids. Trimming shortened V by 3 bases and J by 10 bases, and 9 bases separated the two germline ends. CDR3 region: CASSDPLRKLFF. The DNA of the CDR3 is TGTGCCAGCAGTGACCCCCTTAGAAAACTGTTTTTT.

This chain links TRBV29-1 with TRBJ2-5; TRBD2 matches 7 bases. CDR3 size: 14 residues. The junction had 11 bases not matched to a gene; V was cut back by 7 bases and J by 3 bases. CDR1 SQVTM and CDR2 ANQGSEA come from the germline V gene. CDR3 nucleotides: TGCAGCGGTCTGGCCGGGACTACTAAAGAGACCCAGTACTTC. It specifies CSGLAGTTKETQYF.

In its sample, this clone was seen a few times. J is TRBJ1-6 and V is TRBV19; the match to TRBD1 covers 9 bases. Per the germline V gene, CDR1 is LNHDA and CDR2 is SQIVND (reference sequence). The CDR3 covers 13 residues. V gave up 6 bases and J gave up 7 bases; unmatched junction bases: 1. This CDR3 reads CASSGTGNSPLHF. In DNA, the CDR3 is TGTGCCAGTAGCGGGACAGGGAATTCACCCCTCCACTTT.

The gene calls are TRBV19 and TRBJ1-4; 7 bases line up with TRBD1. V dropped 3 bases and J dropped 3; count of bases not matched to a gene: 4. CDR1 and CDR2 from the germline V gene are LNHDA and SQIVND (reference sequence). The CDR3 consists of 15 residues. CDR3 in amino acids: CASSIWGQPNEKLFF. Written as DNA, the CDR3 is TGTGCCAGTAGTATTTGGGGACAGCCTAATGAAAAACTGTTTTTT.

V is TRBV4-3 and J is TRBJ1-1; D possibly corresponds to TRBD1 (5 bases). Germline V gene lookup returns CDR1 LGHNA and CDR2 YSLEER. Trimming removed 4 bases at V and 1 base at J, with 19 bases between. The CDR3 loop spans 17 amino acids. CDR3 region: CASSRPSSGGKNTEAFF. The CDR3 DNA reads TGCGCCAGCAGCCGCCCGTCTTCGGGGGGGAAGAACACTGAAGCTTTCTTT.

This chain links TRBV7-3 with TRBJ2-1; TRBD2 is a possible D gene (5 bases). V lost 4 bases to trimming and J lost 1 base, with 14 bases between them. The CDR3 is 16 residues long. In germline, CDR1 is SGHTA, CDR2 FQGTGA. The CDR3, as DNA: TGTGCCAGCAGCTCTGTAGCGACTCAATCCTACAATGAGCAGTTCTTC. It yields the protein CASSSVATQSYNEQFF.

The genes are TRBV6-1 and TRBJ1-5, with 7 bases aligning to TRBD1. Trimming cost V 8 bases and J 8 bases; bases outside gene matches: 15. CDR3 length equals 15 residues. CDR1 is MNHNS, CDR2 SASEGT, per germline. DNA of the CDR3: TGTGCCAGCGAGGCCGGGACAGCGTACAGGGAGCCCCAGCATTTT. Translation gives CASEAGTAYREPQHF.

The gene calls are TRBV19 and TRBJ1-6; the D is unclear. Germline V gene data show CDR1 as LNHDA and CDR2 as SQIVND (reference sequence). Trimming stripped 8 bases from V and 0 bases from J, with 11 bases between. The CDR3 has 15 residues. CDR3 sequence reads: CASGREFSYNSPLHF. The CDR3 region has the DNA TGTGCCAGTGGGAGGGAGTTCTCCTATAATTCACCCCTCCACTTT.

This rearrangement joins TRBV7-2 to TRBJ2-5, with TRBD2 identical over 7 bases. The V and J ends lost 0 bases and 3 bases, in that order; junction bases with no gene match: 7. CDR1 and CDR2 (germline): SGHTA, FQGNSA. The CDR3 extends over 16 amino acids. Written as DNA, the CDR3 is TGTGCCAGCAGCTTAGCCCCTACTAGCGAAAAAGAGACCCAGTACTTC. Translated: CASSLAPTSEKETQYF.

This rearrangement joins TRBV6-4 to TRBJ2-3, with D possibly TRBD2 on 7 matching bases. CDR1 is MRHNA, CDR2 SNTAGT, per germline. This CDR3 has 15 residues. V was shortened by 6 bases and J by 4 bases, with 17 bases between the two germline ends. CDR3 nucleotides: TGTGCCAGCAGGCAGGGGAGGGACGGAGCAGATACGCAGTATTTT. Amino acids: CASRQGRDGADTQYF.

The CDR3 region is CATGGDRGFLTEAFF. The DNA for the CDR3 is TGTGCCACCGGGGGGGACAGGGGGTTTCTCACTGAAGCTTTCTTT. V and J are TRBV15 and TRBJ1-1; 11 bases are shared with TRBD1. V shed 8 bases and J 4 bases; nucleotides not matched to a gene: 9. This CDR3 spans 15 amino acids. From germline, CDR1 is LNHNV and CDR2 YYDKDF (reference sequence).

This chain uses TRBV11-3 with TRBJ2-7, with TRBD2 matching 7 bases. This CDR3 is 13 amino acids long. In germline, CDR1 is SGHNT, CDR2 YENEEA. V trimming: 4 bases; J trimming: 6 bases; junction bases outside the gene matches: 6. CDR3 nucleotides: TGTGCCAGCAGCTGGGGACTATTTAGCGAGCAGTACTTC. The encoded protein is CASSWGLFSEQYF.

The chain joins TRBV19 to TRBJ2-1; TRBD2 agrees at 13 bases. This CDR3 has 15 residues. The germline gives CDR1 LNHDA, CDR2 SQIVND (reference sequence). Trimming removed 9 bases from V and 6 bases from J; junction bases left unmatched: 8. CDR3 DNA: TGTGCCAGCCGTCATAGGACTAGCGGGGGCAATGAGCAGTTCTTC. It codes for CASRHRTSGGNEQFF.

This clone turned up a few times. The rearrangement links TRBV5-6 to TRBJ1-1, with 7 bases fitting TRBD1. Germline V gives CDR1 SGHDT, CDR2 YYEEEE. CDR3 length: 15 residues. V trimming: 4 bases; J trimming: 1 base; junction bases outside the gene matches: 7. The CDR3 sequence: CASSAVDRPNTEAFF. CDR3 nucleotide sequence: TGTGCCAGCAGCGCGGTGGACAGGCCGAACACTGAAGCTTTCTTT.

This clone was found a few times. V usage is TRBV11-3 and J usage is TRBJ2-7; D possibly corresponds to TRBD2 (5 bases). The CDR3 has 15 amino acids. Trimming removed 0 bases from V and 9 bases from J, with 18 bases in between. The germline V gene encodes CDR1 SGHNT and CDR2 YENEEA. This chain's CDR3 is CASSLEGRSTTRQYF. The CDR3 DNA reads as TGTGCCAGCAGCTTAGAAGGCAGATCGACTACGCGGCAGTACTTC.

Only a few counts were recorded for this clone. The chain uses TRBV7-2 and TRBJ1-2; 8 positions match TRBD1. Germline V gene sequence: CDR1 SGHTA, CDR2 FQGNSA. J gave up 2 bases and V 5 bases, and 4 bases lay outside the gene matches. This CDR3 is 14 amino acids long. The CDR3 DNA follows: TGTGCCAGCAGCCTCTGGACAGGGAACTATGGCTACACCTTC. Encoded protein: CASSLWTGNYGYTF.

CDR3 sequence (DNA): TGTGCCAGCAGTGAAGGGGGCCAGGGGGCCCAACTACTCAACTATGGCTACACCTTC. It encodes CASSEGGQGAQLLNYGYTF. The V and J genes are TRBV2 and TRBJ1-2; 8 nucleotides agree with TRBD1. The germline gives CDR1 SNHLY, CDR2 FYNNEI. CDR3 length: 19 residues. Trimming cost V 1 base and J 2 bases; bases outside gene matches: 15.